Listed below are T cell receptor beta chains from one sample, sequenced in a study of cytomegalovirus exposure and HLA in healthy donors. Sequencing was performed with immunoSEQ multiplex PCR; in TCRdb, only in-frame clones are kept and a portion is missing. This repertoire shows nearly 200,000 clones, around 73% found once; its top ten account for approximately 2%. The sample comprised PBMCs. The receptor set was obtained from a woman in her twenties or thirties in good health and CMV-seropositive. Both conserved end residues are part of each CDR3. The D gene is left open where the match is weak. Rows may omit the clone size; those that give it use once, few, many or a size class.

cdr3_aa cdr3_nt clone_size d_call j_call v_call
CASSERGRRSYNSPLHF TGTGCCAGCAGTGAAAGGGGGAGACGCTCCTATAATTCACCCCTCCACTTT NA NA TRBJ1-6 TRBV2
CASSRSGRYGTDTQYF TGCGCCAGCAGCCGTTCGGGGAGATACGGCACAGATACGCAGTATTTT NA NA TRBJ2-3 TRBV4-3
CASSLITQVEQYF TGTGCCAGCAGCCTCATTACCCAGGTCGAGCAGTACTTC NA NA TRBJ2-7 TRBV7-2
CASSFLGATYSNQPQHF TGTGCCAGCAGTTTCTTGGGGGCGACTTATAGCAATCAGCCCCAGCATTTT NA NA TRBJ1-5 TRBV28
CASSQDFTVSGNTIYF TGCGCCAGCAGCCAAGATTTCACGGTCTCTGGAAACACCATATATTTT NA NA TRBJ1-3 TRBV4-3
CASSLDLYSISGANVLTF TGTGCCAGCAGCTTGGATCTATACAGTATCTCTGGGGCCAACGTCCTGACTTTC NA NA TRBJ2-6 TRBV5-6
CAWSVSRSSNTGELFF TGTGCCTGGAGTGTATCCCGGAGCTCGAACACCGGGGAGCTGTTTTTT NA NA TRBJ2-2 TRBV30
CASTLGARATNEKLFF TGTGCCAGCACCTTGGGGGCGCGGGCAACTAATGAAAAACTGTTTTTT NA NA TRBJ1-4 TRBV11-2
CASRQDRGSGELFF TGCGCCAGCAGACAGGACAGGGGGTCCGGGGAGCTGTTTTTT NA TRBD1 TRBJ2-2 TRBV5-1
CAWRARRGGELFF TGTGCCTGGAGGGCGAGACGGGGCGGGGAGCTGTTTTTT few NA TRBJ2-2 TRBV30
CASSLASGSGNTIYF TGTGCCAGCAGCTTAGCGAGCGGATCTGGAAACACCATATATTTT NA NA TRBJ1-3 TRBV7-8
CASSEPGAGGYYNEQFF TGTGCCAGCAGTGAACCAGGGGCAGGGGGCTACTACAATGAGCAGTTCTTC NA TRBD1 TRBJ2-1 TRBV25-1
CASSSPPVAGANVLTF TGCGCCAGCAGCTCCCCCCCCGTGGCCGGGGCCAACGTCCTGACTTTC NA NA TRBJ2-6 TRBV5-1
CASGSPARNEKLFF TGTGCCAGCGGCTCGCCGGCCAGGAATGAAAAACTGTTTTTT few NA TRBJ1-4 TRBV28
CSVETANTGELFF TGCAGCGTTGAAACAGCGAACACCGGGGAGCTGTTTTTT NA NA TRBJ2-2 TRBV29-1
CASSLGQRQETQYF TGTGCCAGCAGCTTGGGACAGAGACAAGAGACCCAGTACTTC NA NA TRBJ2-5 TRBV5-5
CATSRVGQHYNEQFF TGTGCCACCAGCAGAGTTGGGCAGCATTACAATGAGCAGTTCTTC NA NA TRBJ2-1 TRBV15
CASSAAQPGVLGYTF TGTGCCAGCAGCGCCGCCCAACCAGGGGTACTTGGCTACACCTTC NA NA TRBJ1-2 TRBV7-2
CAISEGQNNSPLHF TGTGCCATCAGTGAGGGACAGAATAATTCACCCCTCCACTTT NA NA TRBJ1-6 TRBV10-3
CASSIAASGGETQYF TGCGCCAGCAGCATAGCGGCTAGCGGGGGAGAGACCCAGTACTTC few TRBD2 TRBJ2-5 TRBV5-1
CAISETGGGSGYTF TGTGCCATCAGTGAAACAGGGGGTGGTAGTGGCTACACCTTC NA TRBD1 TRBJ1-2 TRBV10-3
CASSWLPQGSGETQYF TGCGCCAGCAGCTGGTTACCACAGGGCAGTGGGGAGACCCAGTACTTC NA NA TRBJ2-5 TRBV5-1
CAWSVLSGGYGYTF TGTGCCTGGAGTGTACTTTCAGGGGGTTATGGCTACACCTTC NA TRBD1 TRBJ1-2 TRBV30
CATSREGQGHSPLHF TGTGCCACCAGCAGAGAGGGACAGGGACATTCACCCCTCCACTTT NA TRBD1 TRBJ1-6 TRBV15
CASSLRDAIYNEQFF TGTGCCAGCAGCCTGCGGGACGCGATCTACAATGAGCAGTTCTTC NA NA TRBJ2-1 TRBV5-4
CASGRTSGRAITGELFF TGTGCCAGCGGAAGGACTAGCGGGAGGGCCATCACCGGGGAGCTGTTTTTT NA TRBD2 TRBJ2-2 TRBV28
CASSSIAAGEAFF TGTGCCAGCAGCTCTATAGCGGCCGGTGAAGCTTTCTTT few NA TRBJ1-1 TRBV9
CASSTQGTWEKLFF TGTGCCAGCAGCACACAGGGTACTTGGGAAAAACTGTTTTTT NA NA TRBJ1-4 TRBV5-5
CASSQGGGLQETQYF TGCGCCAGCAGCCAGGGCGGGGGGCTCCAAGAGACCCAGTACTTC NA TRBD2 TRBJ2-5 TRBV4-3
CASSYADRPQETQYF TGTGCCAGCAGTTACGCCGACAGACCCCAAGAGACCCAGTACTTC few NA TRBJ2-5 TRBV6-6
CASSQDYGYTF TGTGCCAGCAGCCAGGACTATGGCTACACCTTC NA NA TRBJ1-2 TRBV28
CASSSGLAGFTDTQYF TGTGCCAGCAGCTCTGGACTAGCGGGGTTCACAGATACGCAGTATTTT NA TRBD2 TRBJ2-3 TRBV7-2
CATSNQGNYEQYF TGTGCCACCAGCAACCAGGGAAACTACGAGCAGTACTTC NA NA TRBJ2-7 TRBV15
CASSRTVKEAQYF TGTGCCAGCAGCCGCACCGTAAAAGAGGCCCAGTACTTC NA NA TRBJ2-5 TRBV7-3
CASSLTGVEDTQYF TGTGCCAGCAGCCTTACAGGGGTGGAAGATACGCAGTATTTT few TRBD1 TRBJ2-3 TRBV7-3
CASSQERGYNSPLHF TGCGCCAGCAGCCAAGAACGGGGTTATAATTCACCCCTCCACTTT few NA TRBJ1-6 TRBV4-3
CATSKGGNTDPFRTF TGTGCCACCAGCAAAGGAGGAAATACGGACCCCTTTCGCACCTTC NA NA TRBJ1-2 TRBV15
CASSLVEGLNYGYTF TGTGCCAGCAGCTTAGTGGAGGGGTTGAACTATGGCTACACCTTC NA NA TRBJ1-2 TRBV7-9